Below are 23 T cell receptor beta chains sequenced from a single sample in a study of shared clonotypes between healthy human individuals. CD45RO negativity and positive selection for CCR7 defined naive CD8 cells, a population that excluded terminally differentiated effector memory CD45RA+ cells. Measured with immunoSEQ multiplex PCR; TCRdb has only the in-frame clones, and not every one. The profile shows some 2 million clones, over 85% of them singletons. Specimen: naive CD8+ T cells sorted from blood. These receptors all come from a man between 18 and 35 years old in good health.

The chain recombines TRBV29-1 with TRBJ2-3; D may be TRBD1 (6 bases). Germline V gene sequence: CDR1 SQVTM, CDR2 ANQGSEA. The ends were cut back, 1 base at V and 2 bases at J, with 10 bases in the middle. There are 14 residues in the CDR3. The CDR3 reads CSVEGTDVTDTQYF. CDR3 nucleotides: TGCAGCGTTGAAGGGACAGACGTCACAGATACGCAGTATTTT.

This chain connects TRBV6-5 to TRBJ2-1; no clear D. The length of the CDR3 is 15 residues. Germline V gene lookup returns CDR1 MNHEY and CDR2 SVGAGI. Trimming removed 2 bases at V and 2 bases at J, with 10 bases between. The DNA of the CDR3 is TGTGCCAGCAGTTACACCCTAGTAACCTACAATGAGCAGTTCTTC. Translation gives CASSYTLVTYNEQFF.

The rearrangement joins TRBV29-1 to TRBJ2-1, with 11 bases aligning to TRBD2. The J segment lost 0 bases and the V segment lost 6 bases, leaving 4 bases of the junction unmatched. CDR3 size: 15 residues. CDR1 SQVTM and CDR2 ANQGSEA come from the germline V gene. CDR3 residues: CSVETSGDSYNEQFF. As DNA, the CDR3 is TGCAGCGTGGAGACTAGCGGGGACTCCTACAATGAGCAGTTCTTC.

This chain joins TRBV19 and TRBJ1-1; unclear D gene. The germline CDR1 and CDR2 sequences are LNHDA and SQIVND (reference sequence). The CDR3 runs to 15 residues. Trimming pared 2 bases from V and 1 base from J, leaving 11 bases between. CDR3 nucleotide sequence: TGTGCCAGTAGTATAAACGGAGGCCGGAACACTGAAGCTTTCTTT. Protein sequence: CASSINGGRNTEAFF. Complete variable domain (other parts from reference TRBV19 and TRBJ1-1): DGGITQSPKYLFRKEGQNVTLSCEQNLNHDAMYWYRQDPGQGLRLIYYSQIVNDFQKGDIAEGYSVSREKKESFPLTVTSAQKNPTAFYLCASSINGGRNTEAFFGQGTRLTVV.

The genes are TRBV9 and TRBJ2-7; D possibly matches TRBD1 or TRBD2 (6 bases each). The germline V and J ends were trimmed by 0 bases and 5 bases, with 15 bases remaining between them. The CDR3 totals 15 residues. Germline lookup yields CDR1 SGDLS and CDR2 YYNGEE. The CDR3 DNA reads as TGTGCCAGCAGCGTAGGAATAGGGGGACTCCACGAGCAGTACTTC. This encodes CASSVGIGGLHEQYF. The full variable domain, with the rest looked up from reference TRBV9 and TRBJ2-7, is DSGVTQTPKHLITATGQRVTLRCSPRSGDLSVYWYQQSLDQGLQFLIQYYNGEERAKGNILERFSAQQFPDLHSELNLSSLELGDSALYFCASSVGIGGLHEQYFGPGTRLTVT.

This chain connects TRBV9 to TRBJ2-3; 7 nucleotides align to TRBD2. CDR3 length: 15 amino acids. V was clipped by 4 bases and J by 2 bases; unmatched bases: 7. Germline assignment: CDR1 SGDLS and CDR2 YYNGEE. This CDR3 is CASSLSGVNTDTQYF. CDR3 nucleotide sequence: TGTGCCAGCAGCCTAAGCGGGGTGAACACAGATACGCAGTATTTT.

This clone was seen only a few times. This chain connects TRBV4-1 to TRBJ1-1; D unresolved. This CDR3 comprises 14 residues. Germline assignment: CDR1 MGHRA and CDR2 YSYEKL. Trimming cost V 4 bases and J 1 base, with 10 bases left between them. The CDR3 loop is CASSPTSGNTEAFF. The CDR3 bases are TGCGCCAGCAGCCCCACCTCGGGGAACACTGAAGCTTTCTTT.

The chain combines TRBV4-1 with TRBJ2-3, with D maybe TRBD2 (5 bases). V was pared by 1 base and J by 4 bases, with 12 bases between. This CDR3 contains 15 residues. Germline CDR1 and CDR2: MGHRA and YSYEKL. CDR3 DNA sequence: TGCGCCAGCAGCCAAGGGTTAGAGGGTCCAGATACGCAGTATTTT. Translated: CASSQGLEGPDTQYF.

This chain connects TRBV6-1 to TRBJ2-1; 7 bases map to TRBD1. The germline V gene has CDR1 MNHNS and CDR2 SASEGT. J gave up 6 bases and V 4 bases, and 15 bases lay outside the gene matches. The CDR3 is 17 residues long. CDR3 coding DNA: TGTGCCAGCAGTGGATACGCCGGGACAGTGGATTTCAATGAGCAGTTCTTC. This encodes CASSGYAGTVDFNEQFF.

As regards this clone: An end of the junction does not agree with germline; a read error may underlie this. The chain uses TRBV15 and TRBJ1-1, with unresolved D. Germline V gene lookup returns CDR1 LNHNV and CDR2 YYDKDF (reference sequence). The CDR3 runs to 14 residues. CDR3 nucleotide sequence: TGTACCACCGCAGGTGGACCCATGAACACTGAAGCTTTCTTT. Translating gives CTTAGGPMNTEAFF.

Comment on this clone: One end of the junction varies from germline; a read error may be responsible. The rearrangement uses TRBV7-7 and TRBJ2-7; D is undetermined. CDR1 is SSHAT and CDR2 is FNYEAQ in the germline V gene (reference sequence). This CDR3 is built from 13 residues. The CDR3 DNA reads TGTGCTAGCAGCTCAGATCCCTTTGGTGAGCAGTACTTC. Protein product: CASSSDPFGEQYF.

This rearrangement joins TRBV13 to TRBJ2-7; 7 bases agree with TRBD1. V trimming: 5 bases; J trimming: 3 bases; junction bases outside the gene matches: 7. CDR3 length: 14 residues. Germline V gene sequence: CDR1 PRHDT, CDR2 FYEKMQ (reference sequence). The CDR3 here is CASSPTGQSYEQYF. In DNA, the CDR3 is TGTGCCAGCAGCCCGACGGGACAGAGCTACGAGCAGTACTTC.

The chain couples TRBV5-5 to TRBJ2-7; perhaps TRBD1 as D (5 bases). There are 12 residues in the CDR3. V lost 4 bases and J 5 bases, leaving 10 bases between the germline ends. CDR1 is SGHKS, CDR2 YYEKEE, per germline (reference sequence). The CDR3 here is CASSQGVHEQYF. Here the CDR3 DNA reads TGTGCCAGCAGCCAAGGGGTTCACGAGCAGTACTTC.

This rearrangement joins TRBV19 to TRBJ1-1, with D possibly TRBD1 on 6 matching bases. Trimming cost V 10 bases and J 0 bases, with 9 bases left between them. The CDR3 is 12 residues long. In germline, CDR1 is LNHDA, CDR2 SQIVND (reference sequence). CDR3 loop: CATSGVNTEAFF. CDR3 coding DNA: TGTGCCACCTCAGGGGTGAACACTGAAGCTTTCTTT. Drawing the rest from reference TRBV19 and TRBJ1-1, the complete variable domain is DGGITQSPKYLFRKEGQNVTLSCEQNLNHDAMYWYRQDPGQGLRLIYYSQIVNDFQKGDIAEGYSVSREKKESFPLTVTSAQKNPTAFYLCATSGVNTEAFFGQGTRLTVV.

The chain links TRBV9 to TRBJ1-5, with D perhaps TRBD1 (5 bases). Trimming took off 2 bases at V and 2 bases at J, with 11 bases between the two ends. The length of the CDR3 is 15 residues. Germline CDR1 reads SGDLS; CDR2 reads YYNGEE. The CDR3 region is CASSVSGSGNQPQHF. The CDR3 DNA is TGTGCCAGCAGCGTGTCAGGGTCCGGCAATCAGCCCCAGCATTTT.

The chain is built from TRBV11-2 and TRBJ1-6; D not certain. CDR3 length equals 15 residues. V lost 0 bases to trimming and J lost 9 bases, with 12 bases between them. Germline V gene data show CDR1 as SGHAT and CDR2 as FQNNGV. The CDR3 spells CASSLEAARGSPLHF. CDR3 DNA sequence: TGTGCCAGCAGCTTAGAGGCAGCCCGGGGTTCACCCCTCCACTTT.

This sequence joins TRBV13 and TRBJ2-3, with 9 bases aligning to TRBD2. The CDR3 covers 16 residues. V dropped 0 bases and J dropped 4; count of bases not matched to a gene: 5. Germline CDR1 PRHDT, CDR2 FYEKMQ (reference sequence). CDR3 sequence: CASSLGGRGGPDTQYF. DNA of the CDR3: TGTGCCAGCAGCTTAGGAGGGCGGGGGGGCCCAGATACGCAGTATTTT. Full variable domain (missing parts from reference TRBV13 and TRBJ2-3): AAGVIQSPRHLIKEKRETATLKCYPIPRHDTVYWYQQGPGQDPQFLISFYEKMQSDKGSIPDRFSAQQFSDYHSELNMSSLELGDSALYFCASSLGGRGGPDTQYFGPGTRLTVL.

V and J are TRBV28 and TRBJ2-7, with 9 nucleotides matching TRBD1. Germline lookup yields CDR1 MDHEN and CDR2 SYDVKM. The trim removed 4 bases at V and 3 bases at J, leaving 10 bases unmatched. The CDR3 spans 16 residues. CDR3 loop: CASSSPRTGVLYEQYF. The CDR3 bases are TGTGCCAGCAGTTCCCCCCGGACAGGGGTCCTCTACGAGCAGTACTTC.

This clone was picked up one time. V is TRBV27 and J is TRBJ2-6; 7 nucleotides line up with TRBD2. J was trimmed by 2 bases and V by 8 bases; bases with no gene match: 12. The CDR3 runs to 17 residues. Germline assignment: CDR1 MNHEY and CDR2 SMNVEV (reference sequence). The DNA of the CDR3 is TGTGCCAGCCGGATAAATCCGGGGGGAACTGGGGCCAACGTCCTGACTTTC. It specifies CASRINPGGTGANVLTF.

This clone is a singleton in its sample. The chain joins TRBV11-2 to TRBJ1-2; possible D gene TRBD1, 6 bases. The CDR3 totals 16 residues. V lost 4 bases and J 3 bases, leaving 18 bases between the germline ends. Germline CDR1 reads SGHAT; CDR2 reads FQNNGV. CDR3 protein: CASSSPFTGSHYGYTF. DNA of the CDR3: TGTGCCAGCAGCTCCCCATTTACAGGGTCTCACTATGGCTACACCTTC.

V and J are TRBV30 and TRBJ1-4; possibly TRBD1 for D (6 bases). V was trimmed by 5 bases and J by 8 bases, leaving 15 bases between them. The CDR3 has 13 amino acids. Germline V gene sequence: CDR1 GTSNPN, CDR2 SVGIG (reference sequence). The CDR3 DNA reads TGTGCCTGGTCAGGGGACACTTGGGAAAAACTGTTTTTT. Protein product: CAWSGDTWEKLFF.

Comment on this clone: Other DNA sequences in the same sample also yield this CDR3. This chain joins TRBV28 and TRBJ2-7; no clear D gene. The germline CDR1 and CDR2 sequences are MDHEN and SYDVKM. CDR3 length: 12 amino acids. Trimming took 2 bases from V and 4 from J, leaving 6 bases between them. CDR3 nucleotide sequence: TGTGCCAGCAGTTTACCAGGATACGAGCAGTACTTC. Translation: CASSLPGYEQYF.

The chain links TRBV30 to TRBJ1-3; D is undetermined. In germline, CDR1 is GTSNPN, CDR2 SVGIG (reference sequence). This CDR3 region has 14 residues. Trimming left V 2 bases short and J 0 bases short, with 8 bases between. CDR3 residues: CAWSSLSSGNTIYF. The CDR3 DNA follows: TGTGCCTGGAGTTCACTGAGCTCTGGAAACACCATATATTTT.